This TCR beta chain was identified during a study of shared clonotypes between healthy human individuals. The CDR3 runs 12 residues. V was pared by 0 bases and J by 12 bases, with 12 bases between. The germline V gene has CDR1 SGHAT and CDR2 FQNNGV. Profiled with immunoSEQ multiplex PCR; TCRdb holds only in-frame clones, not every one. The table records 850,000 to 1,200,000 clones, 65% to 75% of them present only once. This chain connects TRBV11-2 to TRBJ2-7; D may correspond to TRBD1 or TRBD2 (6 bases each). Sequencing was carried out using memory CD4+ T cells sorted from blood. Noted subset: CD45RA-negative fraction. The TCR sequence derives from a man younger than 30 in good health. CDR3 sequence reads: CASSLDRGRRYF. The CDR3 coding sequence is TGTGCCAGCAGCTTAGATCGGGGGCGGCGGTACTTC.